The 6 T cell receptor beta chains listed next were all sequenced from one sample in a study of OX40 agonist ivuxolimab in advanced cancers. Measured with immunoSEQ multiplex PCR; TCRdb has only the in-frame clones, and not every one. The sample shows some 100,000 clones, under 95% of them seen only once. Sample: CD4+ or CD8+ T cells sorted from blood, taken in a trial of the OX40 agonist ivuxolimab. The receptors here all came from an adult with an advanced solid tumor such as melanoma, head and neck, liver or kidney cancer.

A single count supports this clone. The chain combines TRBV28 with TRBJ1-2; possibly TRBD1 for D (5 bases). Trimming removed 6 bases at V and 4 bases at J, with 12 bases between. This CDR3 has 13 residues. Germline V CDR1 and CDR2: MDHEN, SYDVKM. The CDR3 spells CASRRQGPYGYTF. The CDR3 DNA reads TGTGCCAGCAGACGTCAGGGACCCTATGGCTACACCTTC.

The chain couples TRBV11-3 to TRBJ1-1; D unclear. The V end lost 1 base, the J end lost 6 bases, and 15 bases lay between the germline ends. Looked up from germline, CDR1 is SGHNT and CDR2 is YENEEA. The CDR3 is made up of 15 amino acids. As DNA, the CDR3 is TGTGCCAGCAGCTTAGTATCCGGTTTAGGCGCTGAAGCTTTCTTT. It codes for CASSLVSGLGAEAFF.

Details on this clone: Other DNA sequences in the same sample also yield this CDR3. The rearrangement uses TRBV5-1 and TRBJ2-7, with no clear D. CDR3 length: 12 amino acids. With 0 bases removed from V and 3 bases from J, the gap between germline ends came to 4 bases. Germline V lookup: CDR1 SGHRS, CDR2 YFSETQ. DNA of the CDR3: TGCGCCAGCAGCTTGGTCGGCTACGAGCAGTACTTC. Amino acid sequence: CASSLVGYEQYF.

This chain joins TRBV21-1 and TRBJ1-1; the D segment call TRBD1 is taken from the table without a DNA check. TRBV21-1 is a pseudogene. The CDR3 is 17 residues long. This chain's CDR3 is CASSSRDMPSMNTEAFF. The CDR3 region has the DNA TGTGCCAGCAGCAGTCGGGACATGCCATCCATGAACACTGAAGCTTTCTTT.

The V gene is TRBV28, the J gene TRBJ2-7; 8 bases agree with TRBD2. Germline V CDR1 and CDR2: MDHEN, SYDVKM. Trimming at V came to 4 bases and at J to 1 base, leaving 6 bases not matched to a gene. This CDR3 has 15 residues. The CDR3 reads CASSSLAGGSYEQYF. The CDR3 DNA reads as TGTGCCAGCAGTTCTCTGGCGGGAGGTTCCTACGAGCAGTACTTC.

With respect to this clone: The germline gene is not matched at one end of the junction; a read error may be the cause. The CDR3: CGVGGLFSYEQYF. The CDR3 DNA follows: TGCGGCGTGGGGGGCCTCTTTTCCTACGAGCAGTACTTC. The gene calls are TRBV29-1 and TRBJ2-7; either TRBD1 or TRBD2 may fit D (6 bases each). The CDR3 runs 13 residues. CDR1 SQVTM and CDR2 ANQGSEA come from the germline V gene.